Shown below are 5 T cell receptor beta chains from a single sample sequenced in a study of blood T cells in healthy people across ages. The use of a sample-barcoded 5' primer and a J-beta primer mix characterized a second PCR of roughly 7 to 11 cycles. One entry per CDR3 protein results from TCRdb running MiXCR on the 5' RACE reads. This table has roughly 2 million distinct CDR3 sequences, about 50% appearing once. Sequencing was done on a sample of blood. The origin of the receptors is a woman aged 35 to 49 in good health.

V and J are TRBV7-2 and TRBJ2-1; D unresolved. The V end was cut by 2 bases, the J end by 0 bases, with 11 bases between. Germline V CDR1 and CDR2: SGHTA, FQGNSA. This CDR3 has 16 residues. This chain's CDR3 is CASSLLERSSYNEQFF. CDR3 nucleotides: TGTGCCAGCAGCTTATTAGAAAGAAGCTCCTACAATGAGCAGTTCTTC. The whole variable domain, filled in from reference TRBV7-2 and TRBJ2-1, reads GAGVSQSPSNKVTEKGKDVELRCDPISGHTALYWYRQSLGQGLEFLIYFQGNSAPDKSGLPSDRFSAERTGGSVSTLTIQRTQQEDSAVYLCASSLLERSSYNEQFFGPGTRLTVL.

This chain uses TRBV9 with TRBJ2-1; no reliable D call. The V gene's germline CDR1 is SGDLS and CDR2 YYNGEE. The CDR3 is 14 residues long. V shed 0 bases and J shed 5 bases, with 9 bases lying between them. Here the CDR3 reads CASSVVSPHNEQFF. The CDR3 nucleotides are TGTGCCAGCAGCGTAGTGAGCCCTCACAATGAGCAGTTCTTC.

This clonotype was seen more than once but under ten times. The rearrangement uses TRBV6-5 and TRBJ2-3, with 10 bases identical to TRBD2. CDR1 is MNHEY, CDR2 SVGAGI, per germline. There are 16 residues in the CDR3. The trim removed 6 bases at V and 2 bases at J, leaving 8 bases unmatched. The CDR3, as DNA: TGTGCCAGCAGCCCTACTAGCGGGGAATTCACAGATACGCAGTATTTT. It specifies CASSPTSGEFTDTQYF.

The J gene is TRBJ1-5, the V gene TRBV20-1, with D possibly matching TRBD1 (5 bases). Germline V gene lookup returns CDR1 DFQATT and CDR2 SNEGSKA (reference sequence). V was clipped by 3 bases and J by 3 bases, with 9 bases between them. CDR3 length: 13 residues. CDR3 residues: CSARGTYNQPQHF. The CDR3 nucleotides are TGCAGTGCTAGGGGGACGTACAATCAGCCCCAGCATTTT.

This rearrangement joins TRBV27 to TRBJ1-5; D possibly corresponds to TRBD1 (6 bases). Trimming left V 5 bases short and J 5 bases short, with 16 bases between. CDR1 and CDR2 (germline): MNHEY, SMNVEV (reference sequence). CDR3 size: 15 residues. DNA for the CDR3: TGTGCCAGCAGTCCGGACAGCTACGTTGATCAGCCCCAGCATTTT. This gives the protein CASSPDSYVDQPQHF.